These T cell receptor beta chains were read from a single sample in a study of response to subunit inactivated influenza vaccine. Via MiXCR, TCRdb re-called the RT-PCR reads, giving one row per CDR3 protein. Of fewer than 700,000 distinct CDR3 sequences listed, over 10% are singletons. The sample was PBMCs from blood, taken 40 to 50 days after vaccination. All receptors derive from a man in his fifties who received an inactivated influenza vaccine. The CDR3 runs from the conserved cysteine through the conserved F or W. Each record gives: clone size, D gene, V gene, J gene, CDR3 DNA, CDR3 protein. D genes are given only for firm matches. Clone size, where shown, is once, few, many, or a class for clones that have expanded.

size: .; D: TRBD1; V: TRBV7-9; J: TRBJ1-2; DNA: TGTGCCAGCAGCTCATTCGACAGGGCTAACTATGGCTACACCTTC; CDR3: CASSSFDRANYGYTF
size: few; D: .; V: TRBV12-3/TRBV12-4; J: TRBJ1-3; DNA: TGTGCCAGCAGTTTAGGAGGGCCTGGAAACACCATATATTTT; CDR3: CASSLGGPGNTIYF
size: once; D: .; V: TRBV3-1; J: TRBJ1-1; DNA: TGTGCCAGCAGCCAGAGACGAGGGCGGAACACTGAAGCTTTCTTT; CDR3: CASSQRRGRNTEAFF
size: .; D: .; V: TRBV14; J: TRBJ1-6; DNA: TGTGCCAGCGGCAGCACAAATAATTCACCCCTCCACTTT; CDR3: CASGSTNNSPLHF
size: many; D: TRBD1; V: TRBV12-3/TRBV12-4; J: TRBJ1-1; DNA: TGTGCCAGCAGTCCGACAGGGGGAAGGGCCACTGAAGCTTTCTTT; CDR3: CASSPTGGRATEAFF
size: .; D: .; V: TRBV29-1; J: TRBJ2-7; DNA: TGCAGCGTTGAAGGGCAATTGGGGTACGAGCAGTACTTC; CDR3: CSVEGQLGYEQYF
size: many; D: .; V: TRBV4-2; J: TRBJ2-1; DNA: TGTGCCAGCAGCCGCAACCCCACGGGGGGCCTTTACAATGAGCAGTTCTTC; CDR3: CASSRNPTGGLYNEQFF
size: few; D: .; V: TRBV16; J: TRBJ1-5; DNA: TGTGCCAGCAGCCAATGGGGCAGCAATCAGCCCCAGCATTTT; CDR3: CASSQWGSNQPQHF
size: .; D: TRBD1; V: TRBV7-2; J: TRBJ1-3; DNA: TGTGCCAGCAGCTTGAGACAGGGAATAGGAAACACCATATATTTT; CDR3: CASSLRQGIGNTIYF
size: few; D: TRBD1; V: TRBV9; J: TRBJ1-3; DNA: TGTGCCAGCAGCGTAGCTCAGGGACAGTACTCTGGAAACACCATATATTTT; CDR3: CASSVAQGQYSGNTIYF
size: .; D: .; V: TRBV10-3; J: TRBJ2-3; DNA: TGTGCCATCAGTGAGTCGATCTCGGCAGGGGGGCACACAGATACGCAGTATTTT; CDR3: CAISESISAGGHTDTQYF
size: .; D: TRBD1; V: TRBV20-1; J: TRBJ2-7; DNA: TGCAGTGCCACGGGACAGGACGCCTACGAGCAGTACTTC; CDR3: CSATGQDAYEQYF
size: many; D: .; V: TRBV15; J: TRBJ2-1; DNA: TGTGCCACCAGATCCCTTGGGGCAGGAAAATACAATGAGCAGTTCTTC; CDR3: CATRSLGAGKYNEQFF
size: many; D: .; V: TRBV7-9; J: TRBJ2-3; DNA: TGTGCCAGCAGCTTAGATCTTGTGGGGAGCACAGATACGCAGTATTTT; CDR3: CASSLDLVGSTDTQYF
size: few; D: .; V: TRBV7-2; J: TRBJ1-5; DNA: TGTGCCAGCAGCTTAGGCAGGGTTGAGCCCCAGCATTTT; CDR3: CASSLGRVEPQHF
size: .; D: TRBD2; V: TRBV4-2; J: TRBJ2-7; DNA: TGTGCCAGCAGCCAGACTAGCGGGGGGCGCTCCTACGAGCAGTACTTC; CDR3: CASSQTSGGRSYEQYF